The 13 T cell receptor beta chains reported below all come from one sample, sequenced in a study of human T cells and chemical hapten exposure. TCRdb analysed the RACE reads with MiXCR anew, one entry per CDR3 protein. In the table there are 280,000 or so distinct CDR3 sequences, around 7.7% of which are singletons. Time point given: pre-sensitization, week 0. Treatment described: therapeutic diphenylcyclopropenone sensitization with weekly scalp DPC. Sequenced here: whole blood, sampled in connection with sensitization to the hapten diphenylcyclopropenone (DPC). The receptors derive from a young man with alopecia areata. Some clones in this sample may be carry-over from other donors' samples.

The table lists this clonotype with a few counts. The CDR3: CSARAASQGWDFASTDTQYF. CDR3 bases: TGCAGTGCTAGAGCCGCGTCGCAGGGGTGGGACTTTGCTAGCACAGATACGCAGTATTTT. The chain links TRBV20-1 to TRBJ2-3; D is tentatively TRBD1 or TRBD2 (6 bases each). The V end was cut by 1 base, the J end by 0 bases, with 26 bases between. This CDR3 is built from 20 residues. Germline-derived CDR1 and CDR2 are DFQATT and SNEGSKA (reference sequence).

DNA of the CDR3: TGTGCCAGCAGCTTGGCCGCGCAGGGGAACAATCAGCCCCAGCATTTT. Encoded protein: CASSLAAQGNNQPQHF. The gene calls are TRBV5-6 and TRBJ1-5; D possibly corresponds to TRBD1 (6 bases). This CDR3 is built from 16 residues. Between the trimmed V and J ends, which lost 0 bases and 3 bases, there was a span of 13 bases. Germline lookup yields CDR1 SGHDT and CDR2 YYEEEE. Looking up the rest from reference TRBV5-6 and TRBJ1-5 gives the full variable domain: DAGVTQSPTHLIKTRGQQVTLRCSPKSGHDTVSWYQQALGQGPQFIFQYYEEEERQRGNFPDRFSGHQFPNYSSELNVNALLLGDSALYLCASSLAAQGNNQPQHFGDGTRLSIL.

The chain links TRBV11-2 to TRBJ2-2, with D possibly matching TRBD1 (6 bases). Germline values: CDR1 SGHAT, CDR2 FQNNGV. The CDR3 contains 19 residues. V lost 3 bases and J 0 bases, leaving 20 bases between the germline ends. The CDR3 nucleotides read TGTGCCAGCAGCTTCCCCTTGACCATACAGGGAACGAACACCGGGGAGCTGTTTTTT. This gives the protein CASSFPLTIQGTNTGELFF. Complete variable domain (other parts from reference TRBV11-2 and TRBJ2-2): EAGVAQSPRYKIIEKRQSVAFWCNPISGHATLYWYQQILGQGPKLLIQFQNNGVVDDSQLPKDRFSAERLKGVDSTLKIQPAKLEDSAVYLCASSFPLTIQGTNTGELFFGEGSRLTVL.

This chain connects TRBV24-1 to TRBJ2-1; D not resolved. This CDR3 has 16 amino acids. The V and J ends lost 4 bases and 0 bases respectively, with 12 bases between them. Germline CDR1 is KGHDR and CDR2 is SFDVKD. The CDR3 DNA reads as TGTGCCACCAGTGACCTCGCTTTCACCTCCTACAATGAGCAGTTCTTC. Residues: CATSDLAFTSYNEQFF.

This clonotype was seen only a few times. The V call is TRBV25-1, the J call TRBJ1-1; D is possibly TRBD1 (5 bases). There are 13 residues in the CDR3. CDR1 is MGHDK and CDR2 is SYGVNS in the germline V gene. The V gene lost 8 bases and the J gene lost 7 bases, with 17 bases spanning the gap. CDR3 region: CASLKRGSREAFF. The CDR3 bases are TGTGCCAGCTTAAAAAGGGGTTCCCGTGAAGCTTTCTTT.

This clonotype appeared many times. The CDR3 spells CASGAANSYNEQFF. The CDR3 bases are TGTGCCAGCGGCGCGGCGAACTCCTACAATGAGCAGTTCTTC. V usage is TRBV9 and J usage is TRBJ2-1; the D is unclear. The CDR3 loop spans 14 amino acids. V dropped 7 bases and J dropped 0 bases, with 11 bases sitting between them. Germline loops: CDR1 SGDLS, CDR2 YYNGEE.

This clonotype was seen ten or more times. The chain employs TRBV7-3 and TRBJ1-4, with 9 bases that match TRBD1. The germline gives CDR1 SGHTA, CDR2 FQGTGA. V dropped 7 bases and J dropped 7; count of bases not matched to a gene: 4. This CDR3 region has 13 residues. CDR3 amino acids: CASTDRGTEKLFF. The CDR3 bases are TGTGCCAGCACGGACAGGGGTACTGAAAAACTGTTTTTT.

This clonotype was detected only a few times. The CDR3 reads CASSSRDQETQYF. DNA for the CDR3: TGTGCCAGCAGTTCACGAGACCAAGAGACCCAGTACTTC. The chain uses TRBV12-3 or TRBV12-4 and TRBJ2-5; the D is unclear. This CDR3 region has 13 residues. The V gene lost 4 bases and the J gene lost 0 bases, with 6 bases spanning the gap.

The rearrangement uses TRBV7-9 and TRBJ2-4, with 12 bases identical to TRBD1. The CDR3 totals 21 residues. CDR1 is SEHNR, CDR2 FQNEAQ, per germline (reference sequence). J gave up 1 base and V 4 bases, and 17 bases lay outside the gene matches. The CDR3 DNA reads TGTGCCAGCAGCTCGCATCCCCCGGGACAGGGGGCGCGGAAGGCCAAAAACATTCAGTACTTC. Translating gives CASSSHPPGQGARKAKNIQYF.

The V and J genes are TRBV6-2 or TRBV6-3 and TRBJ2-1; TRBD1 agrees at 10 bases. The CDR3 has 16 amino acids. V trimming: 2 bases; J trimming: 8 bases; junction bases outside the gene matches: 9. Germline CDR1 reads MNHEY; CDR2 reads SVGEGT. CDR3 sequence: CASSYRGTGAYDEQFF. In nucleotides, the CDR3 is TGTGCCAGCAGTTACCGGGGGACAGGGGCTTACGATGAGCAGTTCTTC.

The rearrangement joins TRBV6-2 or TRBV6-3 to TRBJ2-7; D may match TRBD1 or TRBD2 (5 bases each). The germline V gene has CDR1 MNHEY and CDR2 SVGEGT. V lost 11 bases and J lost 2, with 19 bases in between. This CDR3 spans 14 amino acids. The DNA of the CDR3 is TGTGCCTCCTCCCGGGGCCGCAACGCCTACGAGCAGTACGTC. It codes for CASSRGRNAYEQYV.

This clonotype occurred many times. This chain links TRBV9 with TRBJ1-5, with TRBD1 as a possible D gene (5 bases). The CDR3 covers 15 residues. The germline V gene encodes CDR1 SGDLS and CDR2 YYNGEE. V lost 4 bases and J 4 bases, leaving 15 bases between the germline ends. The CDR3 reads CASSLSGSGNQPQHF. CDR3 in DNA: TGTGCCAGCAGCTTATCAGGGTCAGGGAATCAGCCCCAGCATTTT.

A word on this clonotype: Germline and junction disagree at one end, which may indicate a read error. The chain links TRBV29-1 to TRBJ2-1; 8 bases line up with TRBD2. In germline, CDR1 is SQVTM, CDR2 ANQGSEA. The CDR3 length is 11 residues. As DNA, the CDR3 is TGCAGCGTTCAGCCGGGAGGGGTTAGGATCTTC. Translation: CSVQPGGVRIF.